This T cell receptor (beta chain) was captured in a study of blood T cell repertoires in COVID-19. The CDR3 runs to 14 residues. Germline V gene sequence: CDR1 SEHNR, CDR2 FQNEAQ (reference sequence). With 2 bases removed from V and 4 bases from J, the gap between germline ends came to 9 bases. Seattle patients were enrolled while actively infected and followed longitudinally. Original data processing: The authors estimated nucleated cell counts from reference gene primer amplification. Sequencing used immunoSEQ multiplex PCR; TCRdb keeps in-frame clones, though not all of them. V and J calls and clone size come straight from that table; D and trimming were deduced from the DNA. Of 350,000 to 450,000 clones in the sample, about 88% are singletons; the top ten hold about 1.6%.

Sample: peripheral blood. The rearrangement links TRBV7-9 to TRBJ1-5; D call uncertain. The clonotype was recovered from a woman aged 40 to 55 with COVID-19, enrolled during active disease. CDR3 protein: CASSLNSGNQPQHF. In nucleotides, the CDR3 is TGTGCCAGCAGCTTAAACAGTGGGAATCAGCCCCAGCATTTT.